A selection of T cell receptor beta chains follows, all from one sample in a study of T cell responses to AZD1222 COVID-19 vaccine. Sequencing was performed with immunoSEQ multiplex PCR; in TCRdb, only in-frame clones are kept and a portion is missing. Among 130,000 to 150,000 clones listed, 89% were seen once. The source was peripheral blood, collected 28 days after the second AZD1222 dose. The receptors here all came from an adult who received the AZD1222 COVID-19 vaccine. CDR3s include the opening cysteine and the closing phenylalanine or tryptophan. Fields, in order: D gene, J gene, V gene, CDR3 protein. A D gene is named only where the DNA matches it firmly.

>TRBD1|TRBJ1-3|TRBV5-1
CASSPSQGNTIYF
>.|TRBJ2-5|TRBV24-1
CATSDAGQRKETQYF
>.|TRBJ2-1|TRBV5-1
CASSARGAGEQFF
>TRBD2|TRBJ2-2|TRBV7-9
CASSPRTSTGELFF
>.|TRBJ1-1|TRBV11-3
CASSPGGSTEAFF
>.|TRBJ1-2|TRBV5-4
CAIPKGGANYGYTF
>.|TRBJ2-5|TRBV2
CASSRPGQGLETQYF
>TRBD1|TRBJ1-2|TRBV4-1
CASSQGWGQGWGASGYTF
>.|TRBJ2-3|TRBV29-1
CSVGVGGSTDTQYF
>.|TRBJ2-7|TRBV5-4
CASSLGVDSYEQYF
>.|TRBJ1-1|TRBV10-1
CASSESGGGEAFF
>.|TRBJ1-2|TRBV2
CASSGQGRRYGYTF
>.|TRBJ2-2|TRBV4-2
CASSRVPGDGELFF
>.|TRBJ1-1|TRBV6-6
CASRVNTEAFF
>TRBD1|TRBJ2-6|TRBV6-2/TRBV6-3
CASGRDRVSGANVLTF
>TRBD1|TRBJ1-1|TRBV7-2
CASSLANRGLTEAFF
>TRBD1|TRBJ2-1|TRBV19
CASSRLQGAGDEQFF
>TRBD2|TRBJ2-2|TRBV5-5
CASTPREANTGELFF
>TRBD2|TRBJ2-1|TRBV7-3
CASSLLAGEGNEQFF
>.|TRBJ2-7|TRBV27
CASSLSPSGNLYEQYF
>.|TRBJ1-2|TRBV29-1
CSVTTVYGYTF
>.|TRBJ2-5|TRBV18
CASSFSGGLGETQYF
>TRBD2|TRBJ2-7|TRBV19
CASSITSGSYEQYF
>.|TRBJ1-1|TRBV18
CASSPFDGGGNTEAFF
>.|TRBJ2-5|TRBV21-1
CASSHLSGETQYF
>.|TRBJ2-7|TRBV7-2
CASSLVEGASYEQYF
>.|TRBJ2-7|TRBV28
CASSFHGGSYEQYF
>.|TRBJ1-5|TRBV19
CASSEQGSSNQPQHF
>.|TRBJ1-5|TRBV2
CASRTDSNQPQHF
>.|TRBJ1-4|TRBV19
CASSIVKKSGEKLFF
>.|TRBJ2-1|TRBV6-2/TRBV6-3
CASSRDFLNEQFF
>TRBD2|TRBJ2-1|TRBV2
CASSSLAGTNNEQFF
>.|TRBJ2-4|TRBV27
CASRLRGELAKNIQYF
>.|TRBJ2-1|TRBV9
CASSVDRANEQFF
>.|TRBJ2-3|TRBV11-3
CASSLGPPADTQYF
>.|TRBJ1-5|TRBV12-3/TRBV12-4
CASSRGGPQHF
>TRBD1|TRBJ2-5|TRBV7-3
CASSPNTGQGRGETQYF
>TRBD1|TRBJ1-5|TRBV6-1
CASSEAPGQGGQPQHF
>TRBD2|TRBJ2-1|TRBV5-4
CASSDGLAGGNYNEQFF
>.|TRBJ1-1|TRBV25-1
CASSETLNTEAFF
>.|TRBJ1-1|TRBV14
CASSQVNGKIAFF
>TRBD1|TRBJ1-5|TRBV28
CASSSTGRRDQPQHF
>TRBD1|TRBJ2-7|TRBV5-1
CASSLVDRGEQYF
>.|TRBJ2-3|TRBV7-3
CASSPSSPTDTQYF
>.|TRBJ1-4|TRBV2
CASSQGSTNEKLFF
>TRBD1|TRBJ2-1|TRBV5-1
CASSTTGGNEQFF
>TRBD1|TRBJ2-4|TRBV7-9
CASSPRQGQNIQYF
>TRBD1|TRBJ1-1|TRBV29-1
CSASLGDRGRRVTEAFF
>.|TRBJ1-4|TRBV7-3
CASSAGTNEKLFF
>.|TRBJ2-5|TRBV15
CATSRHQETQHF
>.|TRBJ2-2|TRBV6-5
CASSPILLRELFF
>.|TRBJ1-3|TRBV5-4
CASSLWGASGNTIYF
>.|TRBJ1-1|TRBV9
CASSVGGTTEAFF
>.|TRBJ2-2|TRBV18
CASSREGTGELFF
>.|TRBJ2-7|TRBV29-1
CSVVPGSNPYEQYF
>.|TRBJ1-5|TRBV30
CAWSKVLGSNQPQHF
>.|TRBJ2-1|TRBV7-2
CASSLFPGQPNNEQFF
>TRBD2|TRBJ2-1|TRBV12-5
CASGFSINPSGRPLEQFF
>.|TRBJ2-7|TRBV19
CASSRKNINYYEQYF
>.|TRBJ1-2|TRBV7-9
CASSLSQAQSYGYTF